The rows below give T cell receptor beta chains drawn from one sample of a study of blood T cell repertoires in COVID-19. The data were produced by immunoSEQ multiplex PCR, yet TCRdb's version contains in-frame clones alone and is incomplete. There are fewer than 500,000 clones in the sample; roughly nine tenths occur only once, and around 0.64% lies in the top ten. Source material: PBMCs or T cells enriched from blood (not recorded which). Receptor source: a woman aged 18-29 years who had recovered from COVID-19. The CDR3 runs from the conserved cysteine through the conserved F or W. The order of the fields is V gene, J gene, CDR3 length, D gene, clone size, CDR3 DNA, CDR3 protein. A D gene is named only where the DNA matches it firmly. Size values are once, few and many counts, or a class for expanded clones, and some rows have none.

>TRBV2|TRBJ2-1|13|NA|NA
TGTGCCAGCGCCCCACTTCCAGGGGATGAGCAGTTCTTC
CASAPLPGDEQFF
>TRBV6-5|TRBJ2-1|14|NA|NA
TGTGCCAGCAGCTACGGACAGTGGGGCAATGAGCAGTTCTTC
CASSYGQWGNEQFF
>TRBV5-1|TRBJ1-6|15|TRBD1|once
TGCGCCAGCAGCCCGCGGACAGGGATAAATTCACCCCTCCACTTT
CASSPRTGINSPLHF
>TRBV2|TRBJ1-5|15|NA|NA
TGTGCCAGCAGTCCTGACAGCCTACTTAATCAGCCCCAGCATTTT
CASSPDSLLNQPQHF
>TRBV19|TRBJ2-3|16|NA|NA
TGTGCCAGTAGTATGTTTTGGGGAGGACGGGCAGATACGCAGTATTTT
CASSMFWGGRADTQYF
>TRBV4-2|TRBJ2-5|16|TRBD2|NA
TGTGCCAGCAGCCTCGTCAGTAGCGGGGGGGGAGAGACCCAGTACTTC
CASSLVSSGGGETQYF
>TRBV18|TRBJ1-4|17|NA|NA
TGTGCCAGCTCCCCCTTCGGGGACACGGCCGCTAATGAAAAACTGTTTTTT
CASSPFGDTAANEKLFF
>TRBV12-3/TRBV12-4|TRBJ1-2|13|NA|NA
TGTGCCAGCAGTTTAGGGACACGCTATGGCTACACCTTC
CASSLGTRYGYTF
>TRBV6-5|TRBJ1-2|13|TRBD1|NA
TGTGCCAGCAGCGGGGACAGGGTGGTTGGCTACACCTTC
CASSGDRVVGYTF
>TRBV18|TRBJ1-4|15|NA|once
TGTGCCAGCTCAGCCATACAGGGAGTTGGGGAAAAACTGTTTTTT
CASSAIQGVGEKLFF
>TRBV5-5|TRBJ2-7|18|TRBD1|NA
TGTGCCAGCAGCTTGTCATATCTCGTCGGGACAGCAAGCCGCGAGCAGTACTTC
CASSLSYLVGTASREQYF
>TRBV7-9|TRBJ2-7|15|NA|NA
TGTGCCAGCAGCCCCCCTGGCGGTCTAGCCTACGAGCAGTACTTC
CASSPPGGLAYEQYF
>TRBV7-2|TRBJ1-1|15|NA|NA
TGTGCCAGCAGCTTAGTAGCAGGGGCGAACACTGAAGCTTTCTTT
CASSLVAGANTEAFF
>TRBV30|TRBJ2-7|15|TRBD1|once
TGTGCCTGGAGTGAGGGGGGACAGGGCTCTTACGAGCAGTACTTC
CAWSEGGQGSYEQYF
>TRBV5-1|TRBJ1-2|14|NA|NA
TGCGCCAGCAGCCCCGGCGGGGAAAACTATGGCTACACCTTC
CASSPGGENYGYTF
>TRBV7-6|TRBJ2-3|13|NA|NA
TGTGCCAGCAGCTCCCTTAGCACAGATACGCAGTATTTT
CASSSLSTDTQYF
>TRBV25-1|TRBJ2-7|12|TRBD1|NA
TGTGCCAGCTCCCGGGACAGCTACGAGCAGTACTTC
CASSRDSYEQYF
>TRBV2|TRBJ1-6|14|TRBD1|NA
TGTGCCAGCAGGCCCGGGACAGGGACTATACCCCTCCACTTT
CASRPGTGTIPLHF
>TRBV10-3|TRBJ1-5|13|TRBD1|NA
TGTGCCATCGGGGGACAGGGCGGTCAGCCCCAGCATTTT
CAIGGQGGQPQHF
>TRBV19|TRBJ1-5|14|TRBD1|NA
TGTGCCAGTATAGGACAGGGCGGCAATCAGCCCCAGCATTTT
CASIGQGGNQPQHF
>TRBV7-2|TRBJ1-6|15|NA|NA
TGTGCCAGCAGCTTTACAGGATCTGGTAATTCACCCCTCCACTTT
CASSFTGSGNSPLHF
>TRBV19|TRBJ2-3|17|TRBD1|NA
TGTGCCAGTAGCGCCGGGACAGACAGCCTCAGCACAGATACGCAGTATTTT
CASSAGTDSLSTDTQYF
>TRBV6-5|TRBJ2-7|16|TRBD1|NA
TGTGCCAGCAGTTACTACTCCGGGACAGAGTCCTACGAGCAGTACTTC
CASSYYSGTESYEQYF
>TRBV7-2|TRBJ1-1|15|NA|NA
TGTGCCAGCAGCTCCCCGGGGGGTTTGAACACTGAAGCTTTCTTT
CASSSPGGLNTEAFF
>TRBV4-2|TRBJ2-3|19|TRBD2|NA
TGTGCCAGCAGCCAAGGAGCGGGGGTGACCACTGTTTCAACAGATACGCAGTATTTT
CASSQGAGVTTVSTDTQYF
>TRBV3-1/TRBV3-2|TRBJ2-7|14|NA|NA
TGTGCCAGCAGCCCCGGACGGGAGACCTACGAGCAGTACTTC
CASSPGRETYEQYF
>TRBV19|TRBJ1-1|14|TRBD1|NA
TGTGCCAGTAGCCTTCGACAGGGTTCCACTGAAGCTTTCTTT
CASSLRQGSTEAFF
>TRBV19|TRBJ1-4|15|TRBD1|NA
TGTGCCAGTCAGTTAATGACAGGGACCAATGAAAAACTGTTTTTT
CASQLMTGTNEKLFF
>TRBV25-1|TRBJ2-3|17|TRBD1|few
TGTGCCAGCAGTGAATCTAGGGGACAGCTGCACACAGATACGCAGTATTTT
CASSESRGQLHTDTQYF
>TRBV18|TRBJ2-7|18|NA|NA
TGTGCCAGCTCACCAGGGGGGGCGGCAGCGATCCTTAGGTACGAGCAGTACTTC
CASSPGGAAAILRYEQYF
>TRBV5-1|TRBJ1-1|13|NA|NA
TGCGCCAGCAGCATACAGGGGAACACTGAAGCTTTCTTT
CASSIQGNTEAFF
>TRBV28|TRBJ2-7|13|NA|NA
TGTGCCAGCTATCACGCCCACGGTGCAGAGCAGTACTTC
CASYHAHGAEQYF
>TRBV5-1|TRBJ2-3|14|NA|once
TGCGCCAGCAGGTGGGGGGAAGGCACAGATACGCAGTATTTT
CASRWGEGTDTQYF
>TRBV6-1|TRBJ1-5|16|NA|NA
TGTGCCAGCAGTGAAGATGCGGGGGCTCGAAATCAGCCCCAGCATTTT
CASSEDAGARNQPQHF
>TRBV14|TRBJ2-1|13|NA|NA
TGTGCCAGCAGCCAAGGGACGGGGAATGAGCAGTTCTTC
CASSQGTGNEQFF
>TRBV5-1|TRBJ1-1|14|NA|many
TGCGCCAGCAGCTTGGGGGGGCGTGGGACTGAAGCTTTCTTT
CASSLGGRGTEAFF
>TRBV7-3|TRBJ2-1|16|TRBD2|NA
TGTGCCAGCAGCTTGGGCCCTAGCGGGCGCAACAATGAGCAGTTCTTC
CASSLGPSGRNNEQFF
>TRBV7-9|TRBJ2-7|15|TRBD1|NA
TGTGCCAGCAGAGACACCGGGACAGGGGGCAACGAGCAGTACTTC
CASRDTGTGGNEQYF
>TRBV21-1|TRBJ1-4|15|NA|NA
TGTGCCAGCAGCAAAGAGGTTCCCAGGGGAGAAAAACTGTTTTTT
CASSKEVPRGEKLFF
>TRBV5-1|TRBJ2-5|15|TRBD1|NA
TGCGCCAGCAGCTTAGGACAGGGGGCAGGAAAGACCCAGTACTTC
CASSLGQGAGKTQYF
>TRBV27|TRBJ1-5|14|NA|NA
TGTGCCAGCAGTTCCCCCGCGCTACATCAGCCCCAGCATTTT
CASSSPALHQPQHF
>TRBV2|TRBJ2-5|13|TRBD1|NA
TGTGCCAGGAGACGGGACAGCCAAGAGACCCAGTACTTC
CARRRDSQETQYF
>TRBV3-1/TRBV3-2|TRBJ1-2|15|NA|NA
TGTGCCAGCAGCCCGACGACGGGGGGAGACTATGGCTACACCTTC
CASSPTTGGDYGYTF
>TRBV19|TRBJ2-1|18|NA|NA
TGTGCCAGTAGTATTCTCGGTGGTAGCGGTTACTCCTACAATGAGCAGTTCTTC
CASSILGGSGYSYNEQFF
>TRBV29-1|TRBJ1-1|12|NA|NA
TGCAGCGTCGACACTTCGAACACTGAAGCTTTCTTT
CSVDTSNTEAFF
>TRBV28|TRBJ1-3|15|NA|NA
TGTGCCAGCAGTTCCTACGGGTATTCGGGAAACACCATATATTTT
CASSSYGYSGNTIYF
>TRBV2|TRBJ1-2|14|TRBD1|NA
TGTGCCAGCACCGAGGGAACAGGGGGAGTTAGCTACACCTTC
CASTEGTGGVSYTF
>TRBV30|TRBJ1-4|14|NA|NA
TGTGCCTGGAGGAGGGAGAGCACTAATGAAAAACTGTTTTTT
CAWRRESTNEKLFF
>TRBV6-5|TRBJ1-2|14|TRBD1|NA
TGTGCCAGCATGCGGGGAAGACAGGGATATGGCTACACCTTC
CASMRGRQGYGYTF
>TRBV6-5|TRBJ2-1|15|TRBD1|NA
TGTGCCAGCACCCTGGACAGGGGGGACTACAATGAGCAGTTCTTC
CASTLDRGDYNEQFF
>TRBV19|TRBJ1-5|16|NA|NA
TGTGCCAGTAGTATACAAGGCAGGGAAAGTAGGGGCCCTCAGCATTTT
CASSIQGRESRGPQHF
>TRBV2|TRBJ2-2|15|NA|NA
TGTGCCAGCAGTGAATTGGGGCGGAACACCGGGGAGCTGTTTTTT
CASSELGRNTGELFF
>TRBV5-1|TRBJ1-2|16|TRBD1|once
TGCGCCAGCAGCCTACTTTCATCGACAGGGGAATATGGCTACACCTTC
CASSLLSSTGEYGYTF
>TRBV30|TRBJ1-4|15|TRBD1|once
TGTGCCTGGAGCCCTAGGACAGGGGGAGGTGAAAAACTGTTTTTT
CAWSPRTGGGEKLFF
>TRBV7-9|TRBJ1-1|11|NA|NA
TGTGCCAGCAGCTCCTACACTGAAGCTTTCTTT
CASSSYTEAFF
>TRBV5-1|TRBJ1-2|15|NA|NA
TGCGCCAGCAGCTTGGAATGGCGGGGGGTCCCGCTAGGCACCTTC
CASSLEWRGVPLGTF
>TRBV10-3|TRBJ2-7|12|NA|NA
TGTGCCATCAGTGAGTCTAGCTACGAGCAGTACTTC
CAISESSYEQYF
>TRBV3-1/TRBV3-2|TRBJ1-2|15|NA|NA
TGTGCCAGCAGCCAAGATCCGGGAGCAGACTATGGCTACACCTTC
CASSQDPGADYGYTF
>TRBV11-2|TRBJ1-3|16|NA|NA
TGTGCCAGCAGCTTAAGTTGGGCAGACTCTGGAAACACCATATATTTT
CASSLSWADSGNTIYF
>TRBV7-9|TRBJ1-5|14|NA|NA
TGTGCCTCCTCCCCGGGAGTCCCGAATCAGCCCCAGCATTTT
CASSPGVPNQPQHF